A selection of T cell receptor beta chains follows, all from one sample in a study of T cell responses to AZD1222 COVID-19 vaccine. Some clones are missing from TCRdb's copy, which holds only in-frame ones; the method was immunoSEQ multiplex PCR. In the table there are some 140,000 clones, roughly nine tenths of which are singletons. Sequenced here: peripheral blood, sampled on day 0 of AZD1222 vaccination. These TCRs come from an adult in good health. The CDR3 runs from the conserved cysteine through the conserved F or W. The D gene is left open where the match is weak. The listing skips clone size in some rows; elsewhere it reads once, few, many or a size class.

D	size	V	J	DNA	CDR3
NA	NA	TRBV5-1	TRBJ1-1	TGCGCCAGCAGCTTGGACAGGAGAAACACTGAAGCTTTCTTT	CASSLDRRNTEAFF
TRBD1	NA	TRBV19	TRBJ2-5	TGTGCCAGTAGTACCGAACGGGACAGGGGACCTCGGCGGACCCAGTACTTC	CASSTERDRGPRRTQYF
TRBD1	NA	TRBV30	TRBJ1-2	TGTGCCTGCGGACAGGGGGACTATGGCTACACCTTC	CACGQGDYGYTF
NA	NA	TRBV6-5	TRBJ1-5	TGTGCCAGCAGTTACTCAGCGAATCAGCCCCAGCATTTT	CASSYSANQPQHF
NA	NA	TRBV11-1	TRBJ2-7	TGTGCCAGCAGCGTCTCCTACGAGCAGTACTTC	CASSVSYEQYF
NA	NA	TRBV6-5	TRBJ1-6	TGTGCCAGCAACGGACGGTCCTATAATTCACCCCTCCACTTT	CASNGRSYNSPLHF
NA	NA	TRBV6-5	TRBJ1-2	TGTGCCAGCAGTTACGGAGGCATTGTCTATGGCTACACCTTC	CASSYGGIVYGYTF
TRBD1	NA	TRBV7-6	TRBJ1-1	TGTGCCAGCAGCTCACAGGGACAGCCCAACACTGAAGCTTTCTTT	CASSSQGQPNTEAFF
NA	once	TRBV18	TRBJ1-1	TGTGCCAGCTCACTTTCGGGGGCGCGCACTGAAGCTTTCTTT	CASSLSGARTEAFF
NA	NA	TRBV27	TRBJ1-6	TGTGCCAGCAGCAGCCGGAGTAATTCACCCCTCCACTTT	CASSSRSNSPLHF
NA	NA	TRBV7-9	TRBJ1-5	TGTGCCAGCAGCCCAAATAGCAATCAGCCCCAGCATTTT	CASSPNSNQPQHF
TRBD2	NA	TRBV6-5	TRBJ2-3	TGTGCCAGCAGTCTCCTAGCGGGAGGGTTAGATACGCAGTATTTT	CASSLLAGGLDTQYF
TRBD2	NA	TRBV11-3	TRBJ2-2	TGTGCCAGCAGTAGGACTAGGAACACCGGGGAGCTGTTTTTT	CASSRTRNTGELFF
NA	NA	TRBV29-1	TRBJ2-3	TGCAGCGTTGAATTGGGTCGAGCGGACAATACGCAGTATTTT	CSVELGRADNTQYF
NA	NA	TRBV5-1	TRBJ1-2	TGCGCCAGCAGCACCCCCGGGAGATCCTATGGCTACACCTTC	CASSTPGRSYGYTF
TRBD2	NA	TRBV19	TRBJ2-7	TGTGCCAGTGTTGGGAGGGGACTAGCGGGGGCCTACGAGCAGTACTTC	CASVGRGLAGAYEQYF
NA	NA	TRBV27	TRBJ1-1	TGTGCCAGCAGCACTAGCGGGCGTTGGAACACTGAAGCTTTCTTT	CASSTSGRWNTEAFF
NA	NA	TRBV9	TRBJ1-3	TGTGCCAGCAGCGTGGACGGGTTCTCTGGAAACACCATATATTTT	CASSVDGFSGNTIYF
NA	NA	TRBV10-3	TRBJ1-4	TGTGCCATCAGTGAACCAGAGGGGGAAACTAATGAAAAACTGTTTTTT	CAISEPEGETNEKLFF
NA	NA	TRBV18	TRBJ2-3	TGTGCCAGCTCCCTTCTATCAAACCGGGACACAGATACGCAGTATTTT	CASSLLSNRDTDTQYF
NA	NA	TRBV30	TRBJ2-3	TGTGCCTGTTCCGGGACTAGCACAGATACGCAGTATTTT	CACSGTSTDTQYF
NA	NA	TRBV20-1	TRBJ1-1	TGCAGTGCTAGTGCTCGTCGTGAAGCTTTCTTT	CSASARREAFF
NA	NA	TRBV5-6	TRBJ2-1	TGTGCCAGCAGCCCCGTGACGAGCGGGTCGTTGAATGAGCAGTTCTTC	CASSPVTSGSLNEQFF
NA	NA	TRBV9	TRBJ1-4	TGTGCCAGCAGCGTATCGGGGAATAATGAAAAACTGTTTTTT	CASSVSGNNEKLFF
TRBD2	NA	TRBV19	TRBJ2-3	TGTGCCAGTACCCCGCGGCTAGCGGGGCACACAGATACGCAGTATTTT	CASTPRLAGHTDTQYF
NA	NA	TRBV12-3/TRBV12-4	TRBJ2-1	TGTGCCAGCAGCCCCGCCGTAGTCAATGAGCAGTTCTTC	CASSPAVVNEQFF
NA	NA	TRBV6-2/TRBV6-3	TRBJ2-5	TGTGCCAGCAGTTACTCGTTCGGGGTTCAAGAGACCCAGTACTTC	CASSYSFGVQETQYF
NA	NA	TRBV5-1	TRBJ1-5	TGCGCCAGCAGCTTAGGGAACGCAGTCGGCAATCAGCCCCAGCATTTT	CASSLGNAVGNQPQHF
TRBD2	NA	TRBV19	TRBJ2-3	TGTGCCAGTAGTATAAGCGGGAGAGGATTAGATACGCAGTATTTT	CASSISGRGLDTQYF
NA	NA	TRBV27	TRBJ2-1	TGTGCCAGCAGTTTATCGCGGCAGGGTTACAATGAGCAGTTCTTC	CASSLSRQGYNEQFF
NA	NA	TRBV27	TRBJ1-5	TGTGCCAGCAGCTCAGAAATGGACAGCCCCTATAGCAATCAGCCCCAGCATTTT	CASSSEMDSPYSNQPQHF
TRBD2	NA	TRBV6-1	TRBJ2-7	TGTGCCAGCAGTGACCGAGGACTAGCGAGAACCTACGAGCAGTACTTC	CASSDRGLARTYEQYF
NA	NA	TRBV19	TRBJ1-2	TGTGCCAGTAGTATCAGAGGGGCGGACTATGGCTACACCTTC	CASSIRGADYGYTF
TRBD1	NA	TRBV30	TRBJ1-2	TGTGCCTGGAGTTCGGACAGGGACCGTCGCAAAGTCTTCTTC	CAWSSDRDRRKVFF
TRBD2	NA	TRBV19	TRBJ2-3	TGTGCCAGTAGTCCCTCCAGGACTAGCGGGAGTGATACGCAGTATTTT	CASSPSRTSGSDTQYF
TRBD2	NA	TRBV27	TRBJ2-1	TGTGCCAGCAGTTTATTCACTAGCGGGTTATCCCGGGGAAATGAGCAGTTCTTC	CASSLFTSGLSRGNEQFF
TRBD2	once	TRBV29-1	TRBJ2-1	TGCAGCGCGCCCTCCGGGGGGAGCAATGAGCAGTTCTTC	CSAPSGGSNEQFF
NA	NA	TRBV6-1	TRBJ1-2	TGTGCCAGCAGTGATCTTAGACCGACTTCCTATGGCTACACCTTC	CASSDLRPTSYGYTF
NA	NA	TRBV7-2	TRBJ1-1	TGTGCCAGCAGCCCGGGGCGGACAAACACTGAAGCTTTCTTT	CASSPGRTNTEAFF
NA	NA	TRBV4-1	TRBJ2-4	TGCGCCAGCAGCTTCAAGCCAGGGCTTGCCAAAAACATTCAGTACTTC	CASSFKPGLAKNIQYF
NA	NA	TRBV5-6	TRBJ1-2	TGTGCCAGCAGTTTCATGGGGAACAGGAGGAACTATGGCTACACCTTC	CASSFMGNRRNYGYTF
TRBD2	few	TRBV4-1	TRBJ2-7	TGCGCCAGCAGCCTAAAAGCGGGGTCCGGGGACGAGCAGTACTTC	CASSLKAGSGDEQYF
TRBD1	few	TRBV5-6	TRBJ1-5	TGTGCCAGCAGCCTAGGGACAGGGGAGCAGCCCCAGCATTTT	CASSLGTGEQPQHF
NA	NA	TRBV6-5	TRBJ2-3	TGTGCCAGCAGTCACCCCGCTAGCCCAGATACGCAGTATTTT	CASSHPASPDTQYF
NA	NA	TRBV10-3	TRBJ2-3	TGTGCCATCAGTGTTGACTCGTCCACAGATACGCAGTATTTT	CAISVDSSTDTQYF
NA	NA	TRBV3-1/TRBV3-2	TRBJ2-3	TGTGCCAGCAGCCCCACAGGGTATGCAGATACGCAGTATTTT	CASSPTGYADTQYF
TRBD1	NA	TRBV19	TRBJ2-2	TGTGCCAGTGCCGGGACAGTGAACACCGGGGAGCTGTTTTTT	CASAGTVNTGELFF
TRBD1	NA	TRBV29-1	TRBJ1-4	TGCAGCGTTGGAGGCGGGACAGGGGAATTAAATGAAAAACTGTTTTTT	CSVGGGTGELNEKLFF
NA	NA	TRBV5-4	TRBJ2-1	TGTGCCAGCAGCTTGGGGACGGTTTACAATGAGCAGTTCTTC	CASSLGTVYNEQFF
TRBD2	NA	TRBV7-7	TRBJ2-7	TGTGCCAGCAGCCCCAGTGCGGCTAGCGGAAACTACGAGCAGTACTTC	CASSPSAASGNYEQYF
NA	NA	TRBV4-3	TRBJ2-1	TGCGCCAGCAGTCCCAGAACTAGGGACAATGAGCAGTTCTTC	CASSPRTRDNEQFF
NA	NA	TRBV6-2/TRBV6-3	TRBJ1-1	TGTGCCAGCAGCTCGGTCACAGCGTTGTTTGAAGCTTTCTTT	CASSSVTALFEAFF
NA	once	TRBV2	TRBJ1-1	TGTGCCAGCGAGAACAGTGGTGAAGCTTTCTTT	CASENSGEAFF
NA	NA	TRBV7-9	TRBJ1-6	TGTGCCAGCAGCTCGACTCTCGGCCAAAATTCACCCCTCCACTTT	CASSSTLGQNSPLHF
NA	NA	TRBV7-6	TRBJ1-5	TGTGCCAGCAGCTTAGAGGCAGGCAATCAGCCCCAGCATTTT	CASSLEAGNQPQHF